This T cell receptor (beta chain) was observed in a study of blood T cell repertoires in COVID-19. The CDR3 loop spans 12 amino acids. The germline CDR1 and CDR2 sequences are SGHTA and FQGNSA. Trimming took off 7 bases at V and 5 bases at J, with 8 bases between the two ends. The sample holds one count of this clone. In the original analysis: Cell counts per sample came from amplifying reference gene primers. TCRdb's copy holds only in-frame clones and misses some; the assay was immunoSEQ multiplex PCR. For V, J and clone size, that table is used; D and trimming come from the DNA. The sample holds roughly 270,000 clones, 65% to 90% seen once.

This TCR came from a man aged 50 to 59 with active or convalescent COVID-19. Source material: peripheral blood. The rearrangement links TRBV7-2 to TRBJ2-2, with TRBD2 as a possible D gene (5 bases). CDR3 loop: CASNRGTGELFF. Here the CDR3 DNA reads TGTGCCAGCAACCGAGGGACCGGGGAGCTGTTTTTT.